This T cell receptor beta chain was observed in a study of blood T cell repertoires in COVID-19. Turning to the study itself: Samples came from the United States, Italy and Spain, spanning acute and convalescent COVID-19. Sample material is recorded as cDNA or gDNA derived from T cells, B-cell-depleted T cells, or PBMCs.

The table came from immunoSEQ multiplex PCR; TCRdb's copy has only in-frame clones and leaves some out. The sample contains approximately 300,000 clones, around four fifths of which appear only once. This clonotype originated in a woman aged 50 to 60 with acute or convalescent COVID-19. Sequencing was performed on peripheral blood.

This CDR3 is CASRASGGDNEQFF. The CDR3 nucleotides are TGCGCCAGCAGAGCTAGCGGGGGGGACAATGAGCAGTTCTTC. The rearrangement uses TRBV10-2 and TRBJ2-1; 12 bases line up with TRBD2. The germline gives CDR1 WSHSY, CDR2 SAAADI. J gave up 5 bases and V 6 bases, and 2 bases lay outside the gene matches. CDR3 length: 14 residues.